A single sample is the source of the 25 T cell receptor beta chains below, sequenced in a study of neurological immune-mediated disorders. Via MiXCR, TCRdb re-called the 5' RACE reads, giving one row per CDR3 protein. This sample has about 60,000 distinct CDR3 sequences, with approximately 3.1% found just once. Input material: PBMCs. The receptors stem from a woman in her sixties with multiple sclerosis.

V gene TRBV12-3 or TRBV12-4 combines with J gene TRBJ2-6; D gene uncertain. Trimming took off 6 bases at V and 14 bases at J, with 20 bases between the two ends. CDR3 length: 14 amino acids. The CDR3 loop is CASSQSERLPLLTF. The DNA of the CDR3 is TGTGCCAGCAGCCAGTCGGAACGCCTACCACTCCTGACTTTC.

This clonotype has ten or more counts. The chain joins TRBV20-1 to TRBJ2-4; unclear D gene. The V gene's germline CDR1 is DFQATT and CDR2 SNEGSKA (reference sequence). The CDR3 extends over 14 amino acids. The V and J ends lost 3 bases and 0 bases respectively, with 9 bases between them. CDR3: CSASRPGAKNIQYF. The CDR3 DNA follows: TGCAGTGCTAGTCGTCCAGGAGCCAAAAACATTCAGTACTTC.

The sample holds many counts of this clonotype. The gene calls are TRBV6-6 and TRBJ1-2; no definite D call. V gave up 4 bases and J gave up 7 bases, with 10 bases separating them. The CDR3 sequence is 12 residues long. Germline CDR1 and CDR2: MNHNY and SVGAGI (reference sequence). CDR3 sequence (DNA): TGTGCCAGCAGTTTGACATCGCGTGGCTACACCTTC. Amino acid sequence: CASSLTSRGYTF.

In its sample, this clonotype was seen many times. The V gene is TRBV4-1, the J gene TRBJ2-3, with 9 bases fitting TRBD2. This CDR3 contains 15 residues. The germline V gene has CDR1 MGHRA and CDR2 YSYEKL. The trim removed 1 base at V and 4 bases at J, leaving 3 bases unmatched. The DNA for the CDR3 is TGCGCCAGCAGCCAAGTGGGACTAGCAGCAGATACGCAGTATTTT. This encodes CASSQVGLAADTQYF.

This clonotype was found a few times. This may come from a read error, since a much larger clone is one base off. V and J are TRBV3-1 and TRBJ2-7; D is undetermined. Germline CDR1 is LGHDT and CDR2 is YNNKEL (reference sequence). This CDR3 contains 13 residues. This CDR3 is CASSQAQSYEKYF. CDR3 in DNA: TGTGCCAGCAGCCAGGCCCAGAGCTACGAGAAGTACTTC.

V gene TRBV20-1 combines with J gene TRBJ2-3; D is undetermined. CDR3 size: 14 residues. Germline V lookup: CDR1 DFQATT, CDR2 SNEGSKA (reference sequence). V lost 2 bases and J lost 0, with 9 bases in between. The CDR3 nucleotides read TGCAGTGCTAGACGTGGACCTAGCACAGATACGCAGTATTTT. Translating gives CSARRGPSTDTQYF.

This clonotype came up many times. The chain has TRBV10-3 and TRBJ1-1; D ambiguous. V lost 10 bases to trimming and J lost 7 bases, with 13 bases between them. This CDR3 is built from 11 residues. CDR1 ENHRY and CDR2 SYGVKD come from the germline V gene. The CDR3 DNA follows: TGTGCCACATCCGATAGGATTGAAGCTTTCTTT. Its translation is CATSDRIEAFF.

Many counts were recorded for this clonotype. V gene TRBV28 combines with J gene TRBJ2-4; 7 bases fit TRBD1. CDR1 is MDHEN, CDR2 SYDVKM, per germline. The CDR3 consists of 12 residues. J gave up 12 bases and V 3 bases, and 5 bases lay outside the gene matches. This CDR3 is CASSLVGGPQYF. CDR3 nucleotides: TGTGCCAGCAGTTTGGTAGGGGGCCCTCAGTACTTC.

This clonotype occurred many times. V is TRBV4-1 and J is TRBJ2-2; 10 positions match TRBD2. Germline V gives CDR1 MGHRA, CDR2 YSYEKL. V was pared by 1 base and J by 5 bases, with 10 bases of the junction left unmatched. The CDR3 runs to 18 residues. The DNA for the CDR3 is TGCGCCAGCAGCCAAGGGGGGCTAGCGGGAGTTGGAACCGGGGAGCTGTTTTTT. This gives the protein CASSQGGLAGVGTGELFF.

This clonotype was detected many times. The chain has TRBV5-1 and TRBJ2-6; possibly TRBD1 or TRBD2 for D (6 bases each). CDR1 is SGHRS, CDR2 YFSETQ, per germline. The CDR3 is 17 amino acids. V was clipped by 3 bases and J by 4 bases, with 17 bases between them. The CDR3 protein is CASSWGPGAGGANVLTF. CDR3 bases: TGCGCCAGCAGCTGGGGCCCGGGGGCTGGAGGGGCCAACGTCCTGACTTTC.

This clonotype has at least ten counts. The gene calls are TRBV29-1 and TRBJ2-1; D is possibly TRBD2 (6 bases). Per germline, CDR1 SQVTM and CDR2 ANQGSEA. The V end was cut by 6 bases, the J end by 0 bases, with 12 bases between. The CDR3 totals 14 residues. The CDR3 region is CSVEGQFSYNEQFF. CDR3 bases: TGCAGCGTGGAGGGCCAGTTCTCCTACAATGAGCAGTTCTTC.

This clonotype showed up many times. The V and J genes are TRBV7-9 and TRBJ2-4; the D gene is possibly TRBD1 (5 bases). The V end lost 1 base, the J end lost 9 bases, and 13 bases lay between the germline ends. CDR3 length equals 14 residues. Germline CDR1 is SEHNR and CDR2 is FQNEAQ (reference sequence). CDR3 residues: CASSLVKDNPIQYF. The CDR3 DNA sequence: TGTGCCAGCAGCTTAGTGAAGGACAATCCCATTCAGTACTTC. The full variable domain, with the rest looked up from reference TRBV7-9 and TRBJ2-4, is DTGVSQNPRHKITKRGQNVTFRCDPISEHNRLYWYRQTLGQGPEFLTYFQNEAQLEKSRLLSDRFSAERPKGSFSTLEIQRTEQGDSAMYLCASSLVKDNPIQYFGAGTRLSVL.

The table lists this clonotype with many counts. The chain uses TRBV28 and TRBJ1-5; D not resolved. From germline, CDR1 is MDHEN and CDR2 SYDVKM. This CDR3 is built from 12 residues. V was cut by 5 bases and J by 11 bases, with 13 bases left in between. CDR3 coding DNA: TGTGCCAGCAGTACCCGCCCCAGCGCCCAGCATTTT. Amino acid sequence: CASSTRPSAQHF.

In this sample, this clonotype turned up many times. The genes are TRBV10-3 and TRBJ1-2; 7 bases are a match to TRBD1. Germline V gene sequence: CDR1 ENHRY, CDR2 SYGVKD. The V and J ends lost 4 bases and 0 bases, in that order; junction bases with no gene match: 8. The CDR3 covers 16 residues. Here the CDR3 reads CAISVNPGQSNYGYTF. CDR3 nucleotide sequence: TGTGCCATCAGTGTTAACCCGGGACAGTCTAACTATGGCTACACCTTC.

This clonotype was counted many times. V is TRBV4-2 and J is TRBJ1-3; D call uncertain. CDR1 LGHNA and CDR2 YNFKEQ come from the germline V gene. The CDR3 has 16 residues. V gave up 0 bases and J gave up 2 bases, with 11 bases separating them. The CDR3 DNA reads TGTGCCAGCAGCCAAGATCTTAACGGGGCTGGAAACACCATATATTTT. Translated, it gives CASSQDLNGAGNTIYF.

This clonotype has a handful of counts. CDR3: CATSDNANYEQYF. CDR3 nucleotide sequence: TGTGCCACCAGTGACAACGCTAACTACGAGCAGTACTTC. This chain uses TRBV24-1 with TRBJ2-7, with D uncertain. V lost 4 bases, J lost 3 bases, and 9 bases lay in between. Per germline, CDR1 KGHDR and CDR2 SFDVKD. The CDR3 has 13 residues.

The chain links TRBV11-1 to TRBJ2-7; D ambiguous. V was pared by 2 bases and J by 0 bases, with 8 bases between. Germline V CDR1 and CDR2: SGHAT, FQDESV (reference sequence). CDR3 length: 14 residues. The CDR3 DNA follows: TGTGCCAGCAGCTTATTCGGAAGCTCCTACGAGCAGTACTTC. This gives the protein CASSLFGSSYEQYF.

This clonotype was counted ten times or more. CDR3 sequence: CASSPGVDTEAFF. The CDR3 DNA is TGTGCCAGCTCCCCAGGGGTTGACACTGAAGCTTTCTTT. The rearrangement uses TRBV18 and TRBJ1-1, with a weak D call TRBD1 (6 bases). Germline V lookup: CDR1 KGHSH, CDR2 LQKENI. Trimming removed 6 bases from V and 3 bases from J, with 11 bases in between. The CDR3 consists of 13 residues.

In this sample, this clonotype turned up many times. The chain recombines TRBV5-1 with TRBJ2-1; no clear D. CDR1 SGHRS and CDR2 YFSETQ come from the germline V gene. CDR3 length: 13 residues. V shed 2 bases and J shed 7 bases, with 10 bases lying between them. The CDR3 DNA sequence: TGCGCCAGCAGCTTCGGATCTGGGAATGAGCAGTTCTTC. Its protein is CASSFGSGNEQFF. Filled out from reference TRBV5-1 and TRBJ2-1, the complete variable domain reads KAGVTQTPRYLIKTRGQQVTLSCSPISGHRSVSWYQQTPGQGLQFLFEYFSETQRNKGNFPGRFSGRQFSNSRSEMNVSTLELGDSALYLCASSFGSGNEQFFGPGTRLTVL.

This clonotype was seen many times. V gene TRBV11-2 combines with J gene TRBJ1-4; 8 positions agree with TRBD1. Looked up from germline, CDR1 is SGHAT and CDR2 is FQNNGV. V shed 1 base, J shed 4 bases, and the junction held 2 bases outside the gene matches. The CDR3 is 15 amino acids. The DNA of the CDR3 is TGTGCCAGCAGCTTAGCGGACAGGGTTAATGAAAAACTGTTTTTT. As protein: CASSLADRVNEKLFF.

This clonotype was recorded many times. The V gene is TRBV24-1, the J gene TRBJ2-1; 8 positions agree with TRBD1. After removal of 2 bases from V and 8 bases from J, the junction contained 10 bases not matched to a gene. The CDR3 covers 16 residues. Germline CDR1 is KGHDR and CDR2 is SFDVKD. The CDR3 spells CATSDWGRGQSDEQFF. Here the CDR3 DNA reads TGTGCCACCAGTGATTGGGGCAGGGGGCAAAGCGATGAGCAGTTCTTC.

This clonotype was seen many times. The chain uses TRBV20-1 and TRBJ2-3; 8 bases match TRBD1. The V segment lost 5 bases and the J segment 7 bases; nucleotides outside the gene matches: 11. Per the germline V gene, CDR1 is DFQATT and CDR2 is SNEGSKA (reference sequence). The CDR3 spans 14 residues. For the CDR3, the DNA is TGCAGTGCTCGTCCGGGGACAGGAGACTATACGCAGTATTTT. Translation gives CSARPGTGDYTQYF.

There are many counts of this clonotype. This sequence joins TRBV20-1 and TRBJ2-3, with D tentatively TRBD2 (6 bases). Germline lookup yields CDR1 DFQATT and CDR2 SNEGSKA (reference sequence). CDR3 length equals 14 residues. V lost 3 bases to trimming and J lost 9 bases, with 19 bases between them. CDR3 sequence reads: CSASGRRGPLTQYF. DNA of the CDR3: TGCAGTGCTAGTGGGCGGCGGGGACCGCTCACGCAGTATTTT.

This clonotype was found many times. CDR3 residues: CASSIGTRSYEQYF. CDR3 DNA: TGTGCCAGCAGTATCGGGACTCGCTCCTACGAGCAGTACTTC. The rearrangement joins TRBV28 to TRBJ2-7, with a possible D match to TRBD2 (6 bases). CDR3 length: 14 amino acids. CDR1 and CDR2 from the germline V gene are MDHEN and SYDVKM. V was trimmed by 5 bases and J by 0 bases, leaving 11 bases between them.

The V call is TRBV9, the J call TRBJ2-1, with 7 bases aligning to TRBD2. The CDR3 consists of 17 residues. The germline V gene encodes CDR1 SGDLS and CDR2 YYNGEE. Trimming cost V 3 bases and J 7 bases; bases outside gene matches: 16. CDR3 DNA: TGTGCCAGCAGCGCCTTACCTCCTGGACTAGGGGCAAATGAGCAGTTCTTC. Amino acid sequence: CASSALPPGLGANEQFF.